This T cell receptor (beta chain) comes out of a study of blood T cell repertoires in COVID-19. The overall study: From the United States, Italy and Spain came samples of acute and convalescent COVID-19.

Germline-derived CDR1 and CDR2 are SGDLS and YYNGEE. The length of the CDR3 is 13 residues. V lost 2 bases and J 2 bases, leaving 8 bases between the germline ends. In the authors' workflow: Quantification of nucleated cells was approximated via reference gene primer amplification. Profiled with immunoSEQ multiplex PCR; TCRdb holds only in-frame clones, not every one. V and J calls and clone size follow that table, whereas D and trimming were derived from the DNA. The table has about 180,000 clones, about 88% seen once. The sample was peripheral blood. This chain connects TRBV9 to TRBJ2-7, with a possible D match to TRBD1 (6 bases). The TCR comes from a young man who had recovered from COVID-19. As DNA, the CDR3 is TGTGCCAGCAGCGTTGGGGACACCTACGAGCAGTACTTC. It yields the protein CASSVGDTYEQYF.